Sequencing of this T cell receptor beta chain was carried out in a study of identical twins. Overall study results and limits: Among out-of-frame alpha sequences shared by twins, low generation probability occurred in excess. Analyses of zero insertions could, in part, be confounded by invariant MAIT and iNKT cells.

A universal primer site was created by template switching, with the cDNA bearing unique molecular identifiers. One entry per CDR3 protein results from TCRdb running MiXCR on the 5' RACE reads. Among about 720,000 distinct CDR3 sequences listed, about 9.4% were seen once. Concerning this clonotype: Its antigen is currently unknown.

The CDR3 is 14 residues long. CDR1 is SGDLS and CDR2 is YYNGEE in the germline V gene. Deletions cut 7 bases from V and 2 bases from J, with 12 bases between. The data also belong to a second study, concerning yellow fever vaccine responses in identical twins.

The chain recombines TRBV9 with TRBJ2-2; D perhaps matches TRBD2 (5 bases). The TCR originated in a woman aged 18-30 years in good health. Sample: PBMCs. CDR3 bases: TGTGCCAGCCGACCGGGATCTAACACCGGGGAGCTGTTTTTT. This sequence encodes CASRPGSNTGELFF. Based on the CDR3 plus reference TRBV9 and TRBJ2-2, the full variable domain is DSGVTQTPKHLITATGQRVTLRCSPRSGDLSVYWYQQSLDQGLQFLIQYYNGEERAKGNILERFSAQQFPDLHSELNLSSLELGDSALYFCASRPGSNTGELFFGEGSRLTVL.